The rows below give T cell receptor beta chains drawn from one sample of a study of T cell repertoires in cytomegalovirus infection. MiXCR was run by TCRdb on the reads, yielding one entry per CDR3 protein. The sample contains more than 250,000 distinct CDR3 sequences, approximately 25% of which appear only once. Antigens for these TCRs are unknown. The sequenced sample was cultured PBMCs, obtained from culture after CMV antigen stimulation. The receptors were gathered from a human donor in good health (CMV status not recorded). Some clones in this sample may be carry-over from other donors' samples. The CDR3 runs from the conserved cysteine through the conserved F or W. The D gene is left open where the match is weak. Clone size appears in some rows only: once, few, many, or a class for an expanded clone.

V: TRBV7-8; D: .; J: TRBJ2-5; size: few; CDR3: CASSLQETEETQYF; DNA: TGTGCCAGCAGCTTACAAGAGACCGAAGAGACCCAGTACTTC
V: TRBV7-2; D: .; J: TRBJ1-2; size: many; CDR3: CASSAHRDYGYTF; DNA: TGTGCCAGCAGCGCCCACAGGGACTATGGCTACACCTTC
V: TRBV7-6; D: .; J: TRBJ1-6; size: few; CDR3: CASSLDRGSYNSPLHF; DNA: TGTGCCAGCAGCTTGGATAGGGGGTCCTATAATTCACCCCTCCACTTT
V: TRBV7-7; D: .; J: TRBJ2-5; size: many; CDR3: CASSAWGSETQYF; DNA: TGTGCCAGCAGCGCTTGGGGGAGCGAGACCCAGTACTTC
V: TRBV7-9; D: .; J: TRBJ2-1; size: once; CDR3: CASSSRGELPLNEQFF; DNA: TGTGCCAGCAGCTCGAGGGGGGAACTACCTCTCAATGAGCAGTTCTTC
V: TRBV11-2; D: .; J: TRBJ2-3; size: .; CDR3: CASSLGWGIGTDTQYF; DNA: TGTGCCAGCAGCTTAGGGTGGGGGATCGGGACCGATACGCAGTATTTT
V: TRBV7-8; D: TRBD1; J: TRBJ2-7; size: .; CDR3: CASSVSSLSRGQDEQYF; DNA: TGTGCCAGCAGCGTTTCCTCGCTGAGCAGGGGGCAGGACGAGCAGTACTTC
V: TRBV29-1; D: .; J: TRBJ1-1; size: .; CDR3: CSVEGGRDTEAFF; DNA: TGCAGCGTTGAGGGGGGGCGGGACACTGAAGCTTTCTTT
V: TRBV6-5; D: .; J: TRBJ2-6; size: many; CDR3: CASSYSFVPGANVLTF; DNA: TGTGCCAGCAGTTACTCATTCGTCCCTGGGGCCAACGTCCTGACTTTC
V: TRBV27; D: TRBD1; J: TRBJ2-2; size: few; CDR3: CASSLHRQGVTGELFF; DNA: TGTGCCAGCAGTTTACATCGACAGGGTGTCACCGGGGAGCTGTTTTTT
V: TRBV20-1; D: .; J: TRBJ1-5; size: .; CDR3: CSARSDSTGPQHF; DNA: TGCAGTGCTAGATCGGACAGTACTGGGCCCCAGCATTTT
V: TRBV7-3; D: .; J: TRBJ2-7; size: .; CDR3: CASRITGLDEQYF; DNA: TGTGCCAGCAGGATTACAGGGCTGGACGAGCAGTACTTC
V: TRBV6-2/TRBV6-3; D: .; J: TRBJ1-1; size: .; CDR3: CASSWGGVNTEAFF; DNA: TGTGCCAGCAGTTGGGGGGGAGTGAACACTGAAGCTTTCTTT
V: TRBV5-6; D: .; J: TRBJ1-2; size: .; CDR3: CASSLGFYYTF; DNA: TGTGCCAGCAGCTTGGGGTTCTACTACACCTTC
V: TRBV9; D: .; J: TRBJ2-2; size: .; CDR3: CASSFDPQSTGELFF; DNA: TGTGCCAGCAGCTTCGACCCCCAAAGCACCGGGGAGCTGTTTTTT
V: TRBV19; D: TRBD2; J: TRBJ2-1; size: .; CDR3: CASSITSGRAGDEQFF; DNA: TGTGCCAGTAGTATAACTAGCGGGAGGGCCGGGGATGAGCAGTTCTTC
V: TRBV19; D: .; J: TRBJ1-1; size: .; CDR3: CASTMGGRHTEAFF; DNA: TGTGCCAGTACCATGGGCGGGAGGCACACTGAAGCTTTCTTT
V: TRBV7-2; D: TRBD2; J: TRBJ2-1; size: many; CDR3: CASSQGGRAVYEQFF; DNA: TGTGCCAGCAGCCAAGGTGGGAGGGCAGTCTATGAGCAGTTCTTC
V: TRBV7-6; D: TRBD2; J: TRBJ2-5; size: many; CDR3: CASSRRLAGQETQYF; DNA: TGTGCCAGCAGCAGGAGGCTAGCGGGGCAAGAGACCCAGTACTTC
V: TRBV7-2; D: TRBD2; J: TRBJ2-5; size: many; CDR3: CASSLTSGGGGETQYF; DNA: TGTGCCAGCAGCTTGACTAGCGGAGGAGGGGGGGAGACCCAGTACTTC
V: TRBV12-3/TRBV12-4; D: .; J: TRBJ2-7; size: many; CDR3: CASSSRRPGQYF; DNA: TGTGCCAGCAGTTCCCGACGTCCGGGTCAGTACTTC
V: TRBV18; D: .; J: TRBJ1-2; size: few; CDR3: CASSPGQLHDGYTF; DNA: TGTGCCAGCTCACCAGGACAGCTTCACGATGGCTACACCTTC
V: TRBV6-1; D: TRBD2; J: TRBJ2-1; size: many; CDR3: CASSGETSAIPHEQFF; DNA: TGTGCCAGCAGTGGCGAGACTAGCGCGATCCCCCATGAGCAGTTCTTC
V: TRBV9; D: TRBD2; J: TRBJ2-1; size: .; CDR3: CASSEGTSGRAGQFF; DNA: TGTGCCAGCAGCGAAGGGACTAGCGGGAGGGCTGGGCAGTTCTTC
V: TRBV5-1; D: TRBD2; J: TRBJ2-1; size: .; CDR3: CASSLDGRDEQFF; DNA: TGCGCCAGCAGCTTGGACGGGAGGGATGAGCAGTTCTTC
V: TRBV9; D: TRBD2; J: TRBJ2-1; size: few; CDR3: CASSVGPRSGPYNEQFF; DNA: TGTGCCAGCAGCGTAGGCCCTCGTAGCGGGCCCTACAATGAGCAGTTCTTC